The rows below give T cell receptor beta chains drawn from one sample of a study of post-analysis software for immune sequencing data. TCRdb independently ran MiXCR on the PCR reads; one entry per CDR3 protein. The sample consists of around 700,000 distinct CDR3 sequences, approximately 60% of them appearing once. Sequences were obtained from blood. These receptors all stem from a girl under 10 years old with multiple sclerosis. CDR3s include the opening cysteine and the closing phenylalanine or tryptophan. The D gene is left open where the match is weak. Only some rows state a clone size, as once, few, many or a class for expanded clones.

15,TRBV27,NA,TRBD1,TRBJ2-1,CASSAPGTGSFVKFF,TGTGCCAGCAGTGCTCCCGGGACAGGGTCATTTGTAAAGTTCTTC
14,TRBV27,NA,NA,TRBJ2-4,CASSPQGRGNIQYF,TGTGCCAGCAGTCCGCAGGGGAGGGGAAACATTCAGTACTTC
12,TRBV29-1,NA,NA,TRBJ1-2,CSVYTGLYGYTF,TGCAGCGTGTACACGGGGCTCTATGGCTACACCTTC
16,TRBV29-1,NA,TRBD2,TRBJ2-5,CSVGGGLAGGQETRYF,TGCAGCGTTGGGGGGGGACTAGCGGGAGGACAAGAGACCCGGTACTTC
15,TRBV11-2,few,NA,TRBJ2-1,CASSLDRLVGVGQFF,TGTGCCAGCAGCTTAGATCGACTAGTGGGGGTAGGGCAGTTCTTC
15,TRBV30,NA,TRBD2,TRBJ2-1,CAWSAGRGSYNEQFF,TGTGCCTGGAGTGCCGGGAGGGGGTCCTACAATGAGCAGTTCTTC
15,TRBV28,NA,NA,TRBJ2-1,CASSALGVGINEQFF,TGTGCCAGCAGTGCACTAGGGGTTGGCATCAATGAGCAGTTCTTC
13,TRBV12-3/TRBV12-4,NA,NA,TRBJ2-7,CASTLDWGREQYF,TGTGCCAGCACCTTGGACTGGGGTAGGGAGCAGTACTTC
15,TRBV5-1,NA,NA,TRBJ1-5,CASSTGDGSNQPQHF,TGCGCCAGCAGCACTGGGGACGGGAGCAATCAGCCCCAGCATTTT
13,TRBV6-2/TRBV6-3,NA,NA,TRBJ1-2,CASSYAVVYGYTF,TGTGCCAGCAGTTACGCTGTGGTCTATGGCTACACCTTC
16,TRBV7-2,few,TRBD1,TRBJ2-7,CASSVGSGTGGSEQYF,TGTGCCAGCAGCGTGGGTTCCGGGACAGGGGGCTCCGAGCAGTACTTC
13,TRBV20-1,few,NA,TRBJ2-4,CSARDPRKNIQYF,TGCAGTGCTAGAGATCCCAGAAAAAACATTCAGTACTTC
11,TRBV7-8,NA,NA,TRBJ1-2,CASGEEGGYTF,TGTGCCAGCGGCGAGGAGGGTGGCTACACCTTC
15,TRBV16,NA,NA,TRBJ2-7,CASSQFAGSSYEQYF,TGTGCCAGCAGCCAATTCGCAGGGAGCTCCTACGAGCAGTACTTC
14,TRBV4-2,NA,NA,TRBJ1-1,CASSPRGLGTEAFF,TGTGCCAGCAGCCCCCGGGGTCTAGGCACTGAAGCTTTCTTT
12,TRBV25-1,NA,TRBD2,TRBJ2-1,CAVTSGYNEQFF,TGTGCGGTGACTAGCGGTTACAATGAGCAGTTCTTC
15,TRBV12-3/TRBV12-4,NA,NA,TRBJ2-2,CASRGAGRLTGELFF,TGTGCCAGCCGCGGGGCAGGGAGGCTCACCGGGGAGCTGTTTTTT
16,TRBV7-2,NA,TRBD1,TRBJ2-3,CASSLAGRGHVDTQYF,TGTGCCAGCAGCTTAGCGGGAAGGGGGCATGTAGATACGCAGTATTTT
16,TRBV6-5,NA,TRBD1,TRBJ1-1,CASSYVRQRDRVYAFF,TGTGCCAGCAGTTACGTGCGTCAGAGAGACAGGGTCTACGCTTTCTTT
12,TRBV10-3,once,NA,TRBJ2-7,CAISEIAHEQYF,TGTGCCATCAGTGAAATAGCGCACGAGCAGTACTTC
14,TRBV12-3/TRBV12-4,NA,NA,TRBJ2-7,CASSTTGSTYEQYF,TGTGCCAGCAGTACGACAGGATCCACCTACGAGCAGTACTTC
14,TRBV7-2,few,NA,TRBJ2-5,CASSSTNGLETQYF,TGTGCCAGCAGCTCAACTAACGGGTTAGAGACCCAGTACTTC